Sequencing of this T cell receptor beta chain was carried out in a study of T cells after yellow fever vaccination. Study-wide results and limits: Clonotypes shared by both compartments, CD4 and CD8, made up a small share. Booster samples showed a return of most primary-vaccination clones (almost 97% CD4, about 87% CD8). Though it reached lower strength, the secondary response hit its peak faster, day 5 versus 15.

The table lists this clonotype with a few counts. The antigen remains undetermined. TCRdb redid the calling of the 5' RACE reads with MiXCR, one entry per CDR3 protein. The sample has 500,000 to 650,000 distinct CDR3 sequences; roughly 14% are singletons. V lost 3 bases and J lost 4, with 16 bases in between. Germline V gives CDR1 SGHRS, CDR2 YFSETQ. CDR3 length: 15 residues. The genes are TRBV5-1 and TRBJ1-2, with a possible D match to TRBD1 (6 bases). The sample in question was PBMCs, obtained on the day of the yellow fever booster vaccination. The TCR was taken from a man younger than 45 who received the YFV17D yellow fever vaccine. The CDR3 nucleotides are TGCGCCAGCAGCTCAAACTCTCAGGGGACCTATGGCTACACCTTC. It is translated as CASSSNSQGTYGYTF. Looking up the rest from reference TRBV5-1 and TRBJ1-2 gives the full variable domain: KAGVTQTPRYLIKTRGQQVTLSCSPISGHRSVSWYQQTPGQGLQFLFEYFSETQRNKGNFPGRFSGRQFSNSRSEMNVSTLELGDSALYLCASSSNSQGTYGYTFGSGTRLTVV.